The present T cell receptor beta chain was sequenced within a study of monozygotic twins with inflammatory bowel disease. Notes on the study in general: For IBD patients, clonotypes shared with others were fewer than for healthy twins, especially with disease activity.

Details on this clonotype: The antigen remains undetermined.

From its re-call of the 5' RACE reads, TCRdb lists each CDR3 protein once, without DNA. The table for this sample gives some 150,000 distinct CDR3 sequences. This CDR3 contains 13 residues. CDR1 and CDR2 (germline): LNHDA, SQIVND (reference sequence). The specimen was blood. This receptor was obtained from a human donor with ulcerative colitis or Crohn's disease, or a healthy co-twin of an affected twin (not recorded which). The chain is built from TRBV19 and TRBJ2-7; TCRdb lists TRBD2, though no DNA is available to test this call. The CDR3 spells CASGASVTYEQYF.